One and the same sample provided the 25 T cell receptor beta chains below, sequenced in a study of response to subunit inactivated influenza vaccine. TCRdb reprocessed the RT-PCR reads with MiXCR, giving one entry per CDR3 protein. Of some 570,000 distinct CDR3 sequences detected, around 11% appear once; the ten largest clones hold approximately 10%. In addition, the sample was reused for a study of T cells expressing NK-cell markers. From that study: cDNA encoding TCR beta was synthesized via 5'RACE template switching incorporating UMIs.

Sequences were derived from PBMCs from blood, sampled on the day of vaccination. These receptors were collected from a man over 45 who received an inactivated influenza vaccine.

There are many counts of this clonotype. The genes are TRBV29-1 and TRBJ2-3; 9 bases agree with TRBD1. V shed 3 bases and J 1 base; nucleotides not matched to a gene: 2. CDR1 is SQVTM and CDR2 is ANQGSEA in the germline V gene. The CDR3 is 14 residues long. This chain's CDR3 is CSVETGGGTDTQYF. Here the CDR3 DNA reads TGCAGCGTTGAGACAGGGGGAGGCACAGATACGCAGTATTTT.

This chain joins TRBV30 and TRBJ1-2; D gene unclear. The V end was cut by 0 bases, the J end by 8 bases, with 19 bases between. Germline V gives CDR1 GTSNPN, CDR2 SVGIG (reference sequence). The CDR3 covers 15 residues. The CDR3 spells CAWSVSLTVHSGYTF. The CDR3 nucleotides are TGTGCCTGGAGTGTCTCTTTAACAGTGCATAGCGGCTACACCTTC.

J is TRBJ2-7 and V is TRBV10-3, with D perhaps matching TRBD2 (6 bases). V lost 3 bases to trimming and J lost 5 bases, with 17 bases between them. This CDR3 contains 15 residues. CDR1 ENHRY and CDR2 SYGVKD come from the germline V gene. CDR3 amino acids: CAISDPPGDPDEQYF. Here the CDR3 DNA reads TGTGCCATCAGTGATCCTCCGGGAGACCCGGACGAGCAGTACTTC.

This clonotype showed up many times. J is TRBJ1-1 and V is TRBV4-1; perhaps TRBD1 as D (5 bases). There are 14 residues in the CDR3. Looked up from germline, CDR1 is MGHRA and CDR2 is YSYEKL. V was pared by 4 bases and J by 4 bases, with 13 bases between. The CDR3 bases are TGCGCCAGCAGCCGAGTAGGGGAAGGCACTGAAGCTTTCTTT. Amino acid sequence: CASSRVGEGTEAFF.

This clonotype was observed a few times. The gene calls are TRBV29-1 and TRBJ2-1; the match to TRBD1 covers 8 bases. Germline lookup yields CDR1 SQVTM and CDR2 ANQGSEA. The CDR3 is made up of 14 amino acids. Unmatched junction bases numbered 6, after V lost 4 bases and J lost 4 bases. The CDR3 bases are TGCAGCGTTGGGCTCGGACAGGGTTACAATGAGCAGTTCTTC. This sequence encodes CSVGLGQGYNEQFF.

This clonotype was detected a few times. The chain joins TRBV15 to TRBJ2-7; D may be TRBD1 (6 bases). V gave up 8 bases and J gave up 4 bases, with 18 bases separating them. This CDR3 is built from 14 residues. Germline V gene lookup returns CDR1 LNHNV and CDR2 YYDKDF (reference sequence). CDR3 amino acids: CATRKPGQSYEQYF. CDR3 DNA sequence: TGTGCCACCCGAAAACCGGGACAATCTTACGAGCAGTACTTC.

The rearrangement links TRBV11-2 to TRBJ2-3, with TRBD2 matching 16 bases. The CDR3 consists of 15 residues. Unmatched junction bases numbered 4, after V lost 4 bases and J lost 9 bases. Germline V gene sequence: CDR1 SGHAT, CDR2 FQNNGV. The CDR3: CASSSGTSGGATQYF. CDR3 DNA: TGTGCCAGCAGCTCGGGGACTAGCGGGGGGGCAACGCAGTATTTT.

Only a few counts were recorded for this clonotype. CDR3 coding DNA: TGTGCCAGCAGTTTTATTGGTGAGGCGTTGAACACTGAAGCTTTCTTT. Amino acids: CASSFIGEALNTEAFF. V is TRBV28 and J is TRBJ1-1, with D uncertain. Germline CDR1 is MDHEN and CDR2 is SYDVKM. V lost 3 bases, J lost 0 bases, and 14 bases lay in between. This CDR3 region has 16 residues.

This clonotype came up a few times. This chain joins TRBV12-3 or TRBV12-4 and TRBJ2-3; 9 bases are a match to TRBD2. The CDR3 extends over 15 amino acids. After removal of 3 bases from V and 6 bases from J, the junction contained 7 bases not matched to a gene. The CDR3 DNA reads as TGTGCCAGCAGTTTCCAGCGGGGGGCCGGGGATACGCAGTATTTT. Its translation: CASSFQRGAGDTQYF.

This clonotype occurred a few times. CDR3 DNA: TGTGCCAGCATTAGAGCGGGAGGGCCAGATACGCAGTATTTT. Its protein product is CASIRAGGPDTQYF. The chain couples TRBV6-2 or TRBV6-3 to TRBJ2-3; 10 nucleotides match TRBD2. From germline, CDR1 is MNHEY and CDR2 SVGEGT. Unmatched junction bases numbered 5, after V lost 7 bases and J lost 4 bases. This CDR3 is 14 amino acids long.

The gene calls are TRBV11-2 and TRBJ1-1; possible D gene TRBD1, 5 bases. This CDR3 contains 15 residues. The V gene lost 1 base and the J gene lost 5 bases, with 14 bases spanning the gap. Germline loops: CDR1 SGHAT, CDR2 FQNNGV. The DNA of the CDR3 is TGTGCCAGCAGCTTAGCGCAGGGCCGATTTACTGAAGCTTTCTTT. Translated: CASSLAQGRFTEAFF.

This clonotype was counted a few times. The gene calls are TRBV25-1 and TRBJ2-5; D may be TRBD1 or TRBD2 (6 bases each). The CDR3 sequence is 15 residues long. Germline V gene data show CDR1 as MGHDK and CDR2 as SYGVNS. The ends were cut back, 6 bases at V and 5 bases at J, with 19 bases in the middle. The CDR3 DNA reads as TGTGCCAGCAGACCTACTCGGGGGCTGGTGGAGACCCAGTACTTC. This translates into CASRPTRGLVETQYF.

This clonotype was recorded at least ten times. The chain has TRBV6-5 and TRBJ1-2; D gene ambiguous. CDR1 and CDR2 (germline): MNHEY, SVGAGI. V lost 2 bases and J 1 base, leaving 5 bases between the germline ends. This CDR3 region has 13 residues. This chain's CDR3 is CASSYTGNYGYTF. The CDR3 region has the DNA TGTGCCAGCAGTTACACGGGTAACTATGGCTACACCTTC.

DNA of the CDR3: TGTGCCAGCAGCCAAGATACGCGGGGATCCTACGAGCAGTACTTC. This encodes CASSQDTRGSYEQYF. The rearrangement joins TRBV4-2 to TRBJ2-7, with TRBD2 as a possible D gene (6 bases). The CDR3 is 15 amino acids. V was clipped by 0 bases and J by 1 base, with 10 bases between them. Germline CDR1 and CDR2: LGHNA and YNFKEQ.

The chain is built from TRBV28 and TRBJ2-7; TRBD1 might be the D (6 bases). V was trimmed by 7 bases and J by 1 base, leaving 11 bases between them. The CDR3 is 13 amino acids. Per the germline V gene, CDR1 is MDHEN and CDR2 is SYDVKM. The CDR3 nucleotides are TGTGCCAGCACCCCACAGGGTTCCTACGAGCAGTACTTC. Protein sequence: CASTPQGSYEQYF.

This clonotype was found a few times. V gene TRBV7-6 combines with J gene TRBJ1-5; D is possibly TRBD1 (6 bases). The germline gives CDR1 SGHVS, CDR2 FNYEAQ. V gave up 0 bases and J gave up 6 bases, with 15 bases separating them. This CDR3 spans 16 amino acids. Written as DNA, the CDR3 is TGTGCCAGCAGCTTAGCAACAGGGTCCGGGGGTCAGCCCCAGCATTTT. Its translation is CASSLATGSGGQPQHF.

This chain connects TRBV4-1 to TRBJ2-1; D may be TRBD2 (6 bases). Trimming cost V 1 base and J 7 bases, with 14 bases left between them. Germline CDR1 and CDR2: MGHRA and YSYEKL. This CDR3 has 15 residues. In DNA, the CDR3 is TGCGCCAGCAGCCAAGTGACTAGTTTGGGGAATGAGCAGTTCTTC. The encoded protein is CASSQVTSLGNEQFF.

This clonotype was detected ten times or more. The chain links TRBV28 to TRBJ2-1; 14 bases agree with TRBD2. Germline trimming cut 6 bases from V and 9 bases from J; bases unmatched to any gene: 7. Germline V CDR1 and CDR2: MDHEN, SYDVKM. The CDR3 spans 15 residues. The CDR3 nucleotides are TGTGCCAGCAGACCTGGACTAGCGGGGGGTAGTGAGCAGTTCTTC. This gives the protein CASRPGLAGGSEQFF. Looking up the rest from reference TRBV28 and TRBJ2-1 gives the full variable domain: DVKVTQSSRYLVKRTGEKVFLECVQDMDHENMFWYRQDPGLGLRLIYFSYDVKMKEKGDIPEGYSVSREKKERFSLILESASTNQTSMYLCASRPGLAGGSEQFFGPGTRLTVL.

V is TRBV6-2 or TRBV6-3 and J is TRBJ1-5; 9 bases are shared with TRBD1. The CDR3 totals 14 residues. Per germline, CDR1 MNHEY and CDR2 SVGEGT. After removal of 5 bases from V and 5 bases from J, the junction contained 4 bases not matched to a gene. CDR3 sequence reads: CASSKDRGDQPQHF. CDR3 nucleotide sequence: TGTGCCAGCAGTAAGGACAGGGGCGATCAGCCCCAGCATTTT.

This clonotype was seen ten or more times. The rearrangement uses TRBV5-1 and TRBJ2-1, with TRBD2 matching over 9 bases. Trimming removed 6 bases from V and 8 bases from J; junction bases left unmatched: 9. The CDR3 runs 14 residues. Per the germline V gene, CDR1 is SGHRS and CDR2 is YFSETQ. The CDR3 DNA reads as TGCGCCAGCAACCCTAGCGGGGTTCACTATGAGCAGTTCTTC. It encodes CASNPSGVHYEQFF.

This clonotype showed up many times. The V gene is TRBV3-1, the J gene TRBJ2-2; no clear D gene. Germline loops: CDR1 LGHDT, CDR2 YNNKEL (reference sequence). Trimming removed 4 bases at V and 9 bases at J, with 9 bases between. The length of the CDR3 is 12 residues. In DNA form, the CDR3 reads TGTGCCAGCAGCCCCCTCGGTCGGGAGCTGTTTTTT. Translation: CASSPLGRELFF. Full variable domain (rest looked up from reference TRBV3-1 and TRBJ2-2): DTAVSQTPKYLVTQMGNDKSIKCEQNLGHDTMYWYKQDSKKFLKIMFSYNNKELIINETVPNRFSPKSPDKAHLNLHINSLELGDSAVYFCASSPLGRELFFGEGSRLTVL.

The rearrangement joins TRBV3-1 to TRBJ2-2, with D possibly matching TRBD2 (5 bases). The length of the CDR3 is 14 residues. Germline CDR1 and CDR2: LGHDT and YNNKEL (reference sequence). Trimming stripped 1 base from V and 6 bases from J, with 9 bases between. The CDR3 DNA sequence: TGTGCCAGCAGCCAAGGGGTCGGGGCCGGGGAGCTGTTTTTT. This codes for CASSQGVGAGELFF.

This clonotype occurred many times. The V gene is TRBV29-1, the J gene TRBJ2-3, with 11 bases lining up with TRBD2. The CDR3 spans 15 residues. Germline CDR1 and CDR2: SQVTM and ANQGSEA. Trimming took 6 bases from V and 3 from J; bases not matched to a gene: 8. The CDR3 sequence: CSVDTSGRTTDTQYF. The CDR3 DNA reads TGCAGCGTGGACACTAGCGGGAGAACAACAGATACGCAGTATTTT.

The V and J genes are TRBV2 and TRBJ2-2; a possible D gene is TRBD2 (6 bases). This CDR3 contains 15 residues. Trimming took off 3 bases at V and 0 bases at J, with 8 bases between the two ends. CDR1 and CDR2 (germline): SNHLY, FYNNEI. As DNA, the CDR3 is TGTGCCAGCAGTGAGCTAGCGACGAACACCGGGGAGCTGTTTTTT. Translation: CASSELATNTGELFF.

This clonotype occurred a few times. The CDR3 spells CSALPSGTDYGYTF. The CDR3 DNA reads TGCAGTGCCCTCCCATCCGGGACTGACTATGGCTACACCTTC. The chain employs TRBV20-1 and TRBJ1-2; tentative D call: TRBD1 (5 bases). The CDR3 extends over 14 amino acids. From germline, CDR1 is DFQATT and CDR2 SNEGSKA (reference sequence). V lost 6 bases and J lost 3, with 17 bases in between.